A selection of T cell receptor beta chains follows, all from one sample in a study of CD8 T cells in Susac syndrome. TCRdb ran MiXCR on the immunoSEQ multiplex PCR reads and lists one entry per CDR3 protein. The sample yields 200,000 or so distinct CDR3 sequences, 90% to 95% seen once. What was sequenced was CD4+ T cells from PBMCs. These receptor sequences come from a human donor with multiple sclerosis. CDR3s leave out the opening cysteine and the closing phenylalanine or tryptophan.

v_call: TRBV3-1; j_call: TRBJ2-2; cdr3_length: 13; cdr3_aa: ASSLRDRYTGELF
v_call: TRBV30; j_call: TRBJ2-5; cdr3_length: 13; cdr3_aa: AWNAKRGTQETQY
v_call: TRBV2; j_call: TRBJ2-5; cdr3_length: 15; cdr3_aa: ASSVGLAARRVETQY
v_call: TRBV20-1; j_call: TRBJ2-5; cdr3_length: 11; cdr3_aa: SAREGVEKTQY
v_call: TRBV23-1; j_call: TRBJ2-1; cdr3_length: 11; cdr3_aa: ASSPGRGIEQF
v_call: TRBV13; j_call: TRBJ2-5; cdr3_length: 10; cdr3_aa: ASSKRQETQY
v_call: TRBV20-1; j_call: TRBJ2-1; cdr3_length: 12; cdr3_aa: SAGRGFSYNEQF
v_call: TRBV3-1; j_call: TRBJ1-2; cdr3_length: 11; cdr3_aa: ASSQEGPSGYT
v_call: TRBV7-3; j_call: TRBJ2-1; cdr3_length: 12; cdr3_aa: ASSPGLAGAEEF
v_call: TRBV30; j_call: TRBJ2-5; cdr3_length: 9; cdr3_aa: AWSAVETQY
v_call: TRBV12-3/TRBV12-4; j_call: TRBJ2-1; cdr3_length: 12; cdr3_aa: ASSLGRRFNEQF
v_call: TRBV20-1; j_call: TRBJ2-1; cdr3_length: 13; cdr3_aa: SASFGLSSYNEQF
v_call: TRBV29-1; j_call: TRBJ1-1; cdr3_length: 11; cdr3_aa: SVDSRLHTEAF
v_call: TRBV5-6; j_call: TRBJ1-1; cdr3_length: 11; cdr3_aa: ASSFSTADPAF
v_call: TRBV7-9; j_call: TRBJ2-7; cdr3_length: 12; cdr3_aa: ASSFRGRTYEQY
v_call: TRBV7-9; j_call: TRBJ1-2; cdr3_length: 12; cdr3_aa: ASSTNDRLYGYT
v_call: TRBV27; j_call: TRBJ2-5; cdr3_length: 11; cdr3_aa: ASSQDPKATQY
v_call: TRBV27; j_call: TRBJ2-3; cdr3_length: 13; cdr3_aa: ASRTQGSRTDTQY
v_call: TRBV20-1; j_call: TRBJ2-5; cdr3_length: 11; cdr3_aa: SARQNSGETQY
v_call: TRBV27; j_call: TRBJ1-5; cdr3_length: 10; cdr3_aa: ASSLGSGPQH